Below, 32 T cell receptor beta chains from the same sample are listed, as sequenced in a study of cytomegalovirus exposure and HLA in healthy donors. PCR involved 60 Vbeta and 13 Jbeta primers. This table comes from immunoSEQ multiplex PCR, and its TCRdb copy is limited to in-frame clones, with some not included. Of 65,000 to 85,000 clones in the sample, roughly 76% were seen once. Material: PBMCs. The receptor set was obtained from a male donor in good health and CMV-seropositive.

J is TRBJ1-1 and V is TRBV6-5; D gene uncertain. This CDR3 region has 15 residues. The V gene's germline CDR1 is MNHEY and CDR2 SVGAGI. Trimming cost V 2 bases and J 4 bases, with 14 bases left between them. The CDR3 DNA reads TGTGCCAGCAGTTACACCGAACTCATTATCACTGAAGCTTTCTTT. This gives the protein CASSYTELIITEAFF.

V gene TRBV27 combines with J gene TRBJ1-3; D might be TRBD1 (6 bases). V was trimmed by 5 bases and J by 4 bases, leaving 9 bases between them. This CDR3 region has 13 residues. From germline, CDR1 is MNHEY and CDR2 SMNVEV (reference sequence). This CDR3 reads CASSQGKGNTIYF. CDR3 DNA sequence: TGTGCCAGCAGTCAGGGGAAAGGAAACACCATATATTTT.

The CDR3 spells CAWSGGGRAWEQFF. The DNA for the CDR3 is TGTGCCTGGAGTGGTGGCGGGAGGGCCTGGGAGCAGTTCTTC. This chain links TRBV30 with TRBJ2-1; 9 bases fit TRBD2. The CDR3 is 14 residues long. In germline, CDR1 is GTSNPN, CDR2 SVGIG (reference sequence). The V gene end was trimmed by 1 base and the J gene end by 10 bases; junction bases not matched to a gene: 8. The entire variable domain, with the rest obtained from reference TRBV30 and TRBJ2-1, is as follows: SQTIHQWPATLVQPVGSPLSLECTVEGTSNPNLYWYRQAAGRGLQLLFYSVGIGQISSEVPQNLSASRPQDRQFILSSKKLLLSDSGFYLCAWSGGGRAWEQFFGPGTRLTVL.

This clone was seen more than once but under ten times. The chain links TRBV21-1 to TRBJ2-3; the table gives TRBD2 as D, unverified against the DNA. TRBV21-1 has pseudogene status. CDR3 size: 21 residues. CDR3 sequence (DNA): TGTGCCAGCAGCAAAGCGCCCGCGGAACTAGCGGGGGGGACTATCACAGATACGCAGTATTTT. It yields the protein CASSKAPAELAGGTITDTQYF.

The chain uses TRBV9 and TRBJ2-7; 13 nucleotides agree with TRBD2. V lost 6 bases, J lost 6 bases, and 6 bases stayed unmatched. Germline values: CDR1 SGDLS, CDR2 YYNGEE. CDR3 length: 14 residues. CDR3 protein: CASTRTSGSREQYF. The CDR3 DNA reads TGTGCCAGCACCCGGACTAGCGGGAGTCGCGAGCAGTACTTC.

The chain couples TRBV28 to TRBJ2-7; TRBD2 is a possible D gene (6 bases). V shed 8 bases and J shed 0 bases, with 11 bases lying between them. The CDR3 covers 13 residues. Germline V lookup: CDR1 MDHEN, CDR2 SYDVKM. The CDR3 region is CASAGFSSYEQYF. The DNA of the CDR3 is TGTGCCAGCGCGGGATTCTCCTCCTACGAGCAGTACTTC.

This clone was observed a few times. In nucleotides, the CDR3 is TGTGCCAGCAAACCGGACAGCCCTAATGAAAAACTGTTTTTT. As protein: CASKPDSPNEKLFF. This sequence joins TRBV7-9 and TRBJ1-4; a possible D gene is TRBD1 (6 bases). V was cut by 7 bases and J by 3 bases, with 12 bases left in between. This CDR3 has 14 amino acids. Germline-derived CDR1 and CDR2 are SEHNR and FQNEAQ (reference sequence). Together with reference TRBV7-9 and TRBJ1-4, the CDR3 gives the full variable domain: DTGVSQNPRHKITKRGQNVTFRCDPISEHNRLYWYRQTLGQGPEFLTYFQNEAQLEKSRLLSDRFSAERPKGSFSTLEIQRTEQGDSAMYLCASKPDSPNEKLFFGSGTQLSVL.

This chain joins TRBV6-1 and TRBJ1-2, with TRBD1 identical over 11 bases. Germline CDR1 reads MNHNS; CDR2 reads SASEGT. This CDR3 comprises 15 residues. Losses at the gene ends were 6 bases for V and 2 bases for J; bases not matched to a gene: 5. CDR3 coding DNA: TGTGCCAGCAGGGGGGGGACAGGGGGGAACTATGGCTACACCTTC. It codes for CASRGGTGGNYGYTF.

The chain employs TRBV27 and TRBJ1-2; 11 bases are a match to TRBD1. This CDR3 region has 14 residues. Looked up from germline, CDR1 is MNHEY and CDR2 is SMNVEV (reference sequence). V shed 6 bases, J shed 8 bases, and the junction held 8 bases outside the gene matches. For the CDR3, the DNA is TGTGCCAGCAGACTGGGACAGGGGGTATCGGGCTACACCTTC. It encodes CASRLGQGVSGYTF.

The chain links TRBV7-3 to TRBJ2-3; D may be TRBD1 (6 bases). Trimming removed 1 base at V and 2 bases at J, with 10 bases between. The CDR3 is made up of 15 amino acids. CDR1 SGHTA and CDR2 FQGTGA come from the germline V gene. In nucleotides, the CDR3 is TGTGCCAGCAGCTTAAGATCAGGGGTCACAGATACGCAGTATTTT. It specifies CASSLRSGVTDTQYF.

The chain carries TRBV7-9 and TRBJ1-5, with 8 bases matching TRBD1. Germline assignment: CDR1 SEHNR and CDR2 FQNEAQ (reference sequence). J gave up 14 bases and V 5 bases, and 8 bases lay outside the gene matches. CDR3 size: 12 residues. CDR3 bases: TGTGCCAGCAGCCCAGGACAGGGCCTCAAGCATTTT. This encodes CASSPGQGLKHF. The full variable domain, in which reference TRBV7-9 and TRBJ1-5 provide the parts outside the CDR3, is DTGVSQNPRHKITKRGQNVTFRCDPISEHNRLYWYRQTLGQGPEFLTYFQNEAQLEKSRLLSDRFSAERPKGSFSTLEIQRTEQGDSAMYLCASSPGQGLKHFGDGTRLSIL.

The chain joins TRBV2 to TRBJ1-6; no firm D call. The V and J ends lost 5 bases and 0 bases respectively, with 8 bases between them. CDR3 length: 15 residues. CDR1 SNHLY and CDR2 FYNNEI come from the germline V gene. CDR3 loop: CASSSRSSYNSPLHF. Here the CDR3 DNA reads TGTGCCAGCAGTTCTAGGAGCTCCTATAATTCACCCCTCCACTTT.

CDR3 DNA: TGTGCCAGCAGCCTAACTACGACAGCCTACAATGAGCAGTTCTTC. It is translated as CASSLTTTAYNEQFF. This sequence joins TRBV9 and TRBJ2-1; the D gene is possibly TRBD1 (5 bases). Trimming took 4 bases from V and 2 from J, leaving 13 bases between them. The CDR3 is 15 residues long. CDR1 and CDR2 from the germline V gene are SGDLS and YYNGEE.

The chain links TRBV29-1 to TRBJ2-1, with 7 bases aligning to TRBD2. V lost 5 bases and J lost 0; bases outside the gene matches: 4. This CDR3 is built from 14 residues. The germline V gene encodes CDR1 SQVTM and CDR2 ANQGSEA. The CDR3 spells CSVSRTSSYNEQFF. The CDR3 nucleotides are TGCAGCGTTTCGCGGACTAGCTCCTACAATGAGCAGTTCTTC.

This chain links TRBV18 with TRBJ1-5; D unresolved. Trimming shortened V by 6 bases and J by 0 bases, and 12 bases separated the two germline ends. This CDR3 region has 15 residues. From germline, CDR1 is KGHSH and CDR2 LQKENI. The CDR3 is CASSLLEGSNQPQHF. The DNA of the CDR3 is TGTGCCAGCTCCCTCCTCGAGGGTAGCAATCAGCCCCAGCATTTT.

The chain employs TRBV7-9 and TRBJ2-6, with TRBD2 as a possible D gene (6 bases). The CDR3 is made up of 18 amino acids. Germline assignment: CDR1 SEHNR and CDR2 FQNEAQ (reference sequence). V gave up 6 bases and J gave up 0 bases, with 18 bases separating them. The CDR3 nucleotides read TGTGCCAGCAGACGCGCCGGGACTGGTAGCTCTGGGGCCAACGTCCTGACTTTC. As protein: CASRRAGTGSSGANVLTF.

The chain uses TRBV27 and TRBJ1-2; 7 nucleotides match TRBD1. The junction had 2 bases not matched to a gene; V was cut back by 2 bases and J by 2 bases. The CDR3 loop spans 14 amino acids. CDR1 is MNHEY and CDR2 is SMNVEV in the germline V gene (reference sequence). CDR3 loop: CASSLTGQNYGYTF. DNA of the CDR3: TGTGCCAGCAGTTTAACGGGACAGAACTATGGCTACACCTTC.

The rearrangement uses TRBV5-4 and TRBJ2-2, with TRBD2 as a possible D gene (5 bases). The germline V gene encodes CDR1 SGHNT and CDR2 YYREEE (reference sequence). The CDR3 is made up of 16 amino acids. Trimming cost V 1 base and J 6 bases, with 16 bases left between them. Here the CDR3 reads CASSLLAGQSSGELFF. DNA of the CDR3: TGTGCCAGCAGCTTGTTGGCGGGTCAGAGTTCCGGGGAGCTGTTTTTT.

This chain links TRBV6-5 with TRBJ2-5, with TRBD1 as a possible D gene (6 bases). TRBJ2-7 explains the end of the DNA better; the J call may be wrong. Germline CDR1 MNHEY, CDR2 SVGAGI. The length of the CDR3 is 15 residues. The CDR3 nucleotides are TGTGCCAGCAGTTACGGGCAGGGGACGTCCTACGAGCAGTACTTC. As protein: CASSYGQGTSYEQYF.

The V call is TRBV27, the J call TRBJ1-2, with 7 bases identical to TRBD1. The V gene's germline CDR1 is MNHEY and CDR2 SMNVEV (reference sequence). V was pared by 6 bases and J by 4 bases, with 2 bases of the junction left unmatched. This CDR3 contains 12 residues. CDR3 amino acids: CASRDRLYGYTF. CDR3 nucleotide sequence: TGTGCCAGCAGGGACAGGCTCTATGGCTACACCTTC.

This clone was counted once. The rearrangement links TRBV5-1 to TRBJ2-5, with TRBD2 matching over 10 bases. The assigned J gene may be wrong: the sequence end matches TRBJ2-7 better. The CDR3 sequence is 14 residues long. The germline V gene encodes CDR1 SGHRS and CDR2 YFSETQ. The CDR3 DNA reads as TGCGCCAGCAGACCTAGCGGGGGTTTCGACGAGCAGTACTTC. Translation: CASRPSGGFDEQYF.

The chain uses TRBV13 and TRBJ2-5, with 15 bases matching TRBD2. The CDR3 loop spans 19 amino acids. Germline CDR1 PRHDT, CDR2 FYEKMQ (reference sequence). V trimming: 0 bases; J trimming: 0 bases; junction bases outside the gene matches: 5. CDR3 residues: CASSLGGLAGGFNQETQYF. The CDR3 DNA sequence: TGTGCCAGCAGCTTAGGGGGACTAGCGGGGGGTTTCAACCAAGAGACCCAGTACTTC.

Worth noting for this clone: A junction end diverges from the germline sequence, so it may reflect a read error. V gene TRBV18 combines with J gene TRBJ1-2, with D possibly being TRBD1 (5 bases). The CDR3 spans 14 residues. CDR1 is KGHSH and CDR2 is LQKENI in the germline V gene. The DNA of the CDR3 is TGTGCCAGCCCACCGGACATTTCTAACTATGGCTACACCTTC. It is translated as CASPPDISNYGYTF.

This clone was detected only a few times. The chain links TRBV14 to TRBJ2-5; D remains unclear. Per the germline V gene, CDR1 is SGHDN and CDR2 is FVKESK. Trimming took off 1 base at V and 5 bases at J, with 5 bases between the two ends. This CDR3 is 12 amino acids long. The CDR3, as DNA: TGTGCCAGCAGCCAAGTGCGTGAGACCCAGTACTTC. Amino acids: CASSQVRETQYF. The complete variable domain, with remaining parts taken from reference TRBV14 and TRBJ2-5, reads EAGVTQFPSHSVIEKGQTVTLRCDPISGHDNLYWYRRVMGKEIKFLLHFVKESKQDESGMPNNRFLAERTGGTYSTLKVQPAELEDSGVYFCASSQVRETQYFGPGTRLLVL.

The rearrangement uses TRBV4-1 and TRBJ2-7; D ambiguous. The CDR3 contains 14 residues. Germline V gene sequence: CDR1 MGHRA, CDR2 YSYEKL. V lost 0 bases, J lost 6 bases, and 12 bases lay in between. CDR3 residues: CASSQDPGRPEQYF. DNA of the CDR3: TGCGCCAGCAGCCAAGATCCAGGCCGACCCGAGCAGTACTTC.

The chain uses TRBV7-8 and TRBJ2-1; 14 bases map to TRBD2. Per germline, CDR1 SGHVS and CDR2 FQNEAQ. The CDR3 is 16 residues long. V was pared by 4 bases and J by 5 bases, with 4 bases of the junction left unmatched. CDR3 DNA sequence: TGTGCCAGCAGCTCCTCGGGACTAGCGGGGGACAATGAGCAGTTCTTC. It specifies CASSSSGLAGDNEQFF.

The chain carries TRBV9 and TRBJ1-2, with a weak D call TRBD1 (6 bases). The CDR3 totals 14 residues. V shed 5 bases and J shed 0 bases, with 11 bases lying between them. The V gene's germline CDR1 is SGDLS and CDR2 YYNGEE. CDR3 loop: CASSPPGANYGYTF. In DNA form, the CDR3 reads TGTGCCAGCAGTCCTCCAGGGGCTAACTATGGCTACACCTTC. Full variable domain (remainder filled in from reference TRBV9 and TRBJ1-2): DSGVTQTPKHLITATGQRVTLRCSPRSGDLSVYWYQQSLDQGLQFLIQYYNGEERAKGNILERFSAQQFPDLHSELNLSSLELGDSALYFCASSPPGANYGYTFGSGTRLTVV.

This sequence joins TRBV10-3 and TRBJ1-2, with a weak D call TRBD1 (6 bases). This CDR3 is built from 17 residues. Trimming left V 0 bases short and J 2 bases short, with 16 bases between. The germline V gene encodes CDR1 ENHRY and CDR2 SYGVKD. In nucleotides, the CDR3 is TGTGCCATCAGTGAGTCGACGGGGGGACAATTCAACTATGGCTACACCTTC. Translation gives CAISESTGGQFNYGYTF.

J is TRBJ2-7 and V is TRBV7-2; TRBD1 matches 11 bases. The CDR3 totals 16 residues. Germline values: CDR1 SGHTA, CDR2 FQGNSA. The V and J ends lost 5 bases and 4 bases, in that order; junction bases with no gene match: 10. CDR3 DNA sequence: TGTGCCAGCAGCGTTTCAGCCGGGACAGGGGGATACGAGCAGTACTTC. Translation gives CASSVSAGTGGYEQYF. Full variable domain (outside the CDR3, taken from reference TRBV7-2 and TRBJ2-7): GAGVSQSPSNKVTEKGKDVELRCDPISGHTALYWYRQSLGQGLEFLIYFQGNSAPDKSGLPSDRFSAERTGGSVSTLTIQRTQQEDSAVYLCASSVSAGTGGYEQYFGPGTRLTVT.

This sequence joins TRBV2 and TRBJ2-3, with D unresolved. V dropped 9 bases and J dropped 2 bases, with 9 bases sitting between them. The CDR3 is 12 amino acids. From germline, CDR1 is SNHLY and CDR2 FYNNEI. The CDR3 here is CASSSDTDTQYF. DNA of the CDR3: TGTGCCAGTTCCAGCGACACAGATACGCAGTATTTT.

V gene TRBV7-2 combines with J gene TRBJ2-7; tentative D call: TRBD2 (7 bases). Germline V gene sequence: CDR1 SGHTA, CDR2 FQGNSA. V was trimmed by 9 bases and J by 3 bases, leaving 18 bases between them. The CDR3 is made up of 14 amino acids. For the CDR3, the DNA is TGTGCCAGTACTGTGGGGGGGGCCGGCTACGAGCAGTACTTC. Translated, it gives CASTVGGAGYEQYF.

V usage is TRBV18 and J usage is TRBJ2-1; 8 bases match TRBD1. The germline CDR1 and CDR2 sequences are KGHSH and LQKENI. The CDR3 runs 16 residues. The trim removed 1 base at V and 7 bases at J, leaving 9 bases unmatched. This CDR3 is CASSPLKQGGGNEQFF. CDR3 bases: TGTGCCAGCTCACCACTCAAACAGGGGGGAGGAAATGAGCAGTTCTTC.